This TCR beta chain derives from a study of cytomegalovirus exposure and HLA in healthy donors. Study-level findings and limits: Cytomegalovirus-associated status was assigned to about 160 TCR beta chains. A few CMV-associated chains were confirmed in vitro to be specific for CMV antigens. The tendency of first-cohort TCR clusters to co-occur in the 120 or so validation repertoires was identified by a subsequent analysis.

Turning to this clone: What it recognizes is unknown.

Measured with immunoSEQ multiplex PCR; TCRdb has only the in-frame clones, and not every one. The sample shows more than 300,000 clones, about nine tenths of them seen only once. Sequencing input: PBMCs. The clonotype originates from a woman aged 18-29 years in good health and CMV-seronegative.

The CDR3 region has the DNA TGTGCCAGCAGCTCCGGCGGGGGAGGTTCTGAAGCTTTCTTT. It is translated as CASSSGGGGSEAFF. J is TRBJ1-1 and V is TRBV7-6, with D tentatively TRBD1 (5 bases). The V end was cut by 4 bases, the J end by 6 bases, with 15 bases between. CDR1 SGHVS and CDR2 FNYEAQ come from the germline V gene. There are 14 residues in the CDR3.